This is a list of T cell receptor beta chains from one sample in a study of blood T cell repertoires in COVID-19. The table came from immunoSEQ multiplex PCR; TCRdb's copy has only in-frame clones and leaves some out. The sample holds more than 110,000 clones; approximately 83% are singletons and the top ten take more than 3.5%. The sample comprised peripheral blood. The receptors originated from a woman aged 55-69 years with acute or convalescent COVID-19. The conserved cysteine and the conserved F or W are not part of the CDR3 here.

cdr3_aa j_call v_call
ASSVDSGPPGETQY TRBJ2-5 TRBV9
ASSARDSSPLH TRBJ1-6 TRBV7-9
ASRWGPNTEAF TRBJ1-1 TRBV3-1/TRBV3-2
ASSSTGNTEAF TRBJ1-1 TRBV7-3
ASSLVQSTYEQY TRBJ2-7 TRBV7-2
ASSEDRAGYNEQF TRBJ2-1 TRBV9
ASSPPGYEQY TRBJ2-7 TRBV12-3/TRBV12-4
ASSQDLRTTPNTQY TRBJ2-3 TRBV3-1/TRBV3-2
ASSLWGPQPQH TRBJ1-5 TRBV5-1
ASTLGTGYGYT TRBJ1-2 TRBV6-5
ASSLWREPNQPQH TRBJ1-5 TRBV28
ASSPPTGGNQPQH TRBJ1-5 TRBV28
ASRATGTSDYEQY TRBJ2-7 TRBV28
ASRRQTGTGSYGYT TRBJ1-2 TRBV27
ASSIGATYNEQF TRBJ2-1 TRBV19
ASSWTMVRGYA TRBJ1-2 TRBV28
ASSFRTGGAYGYT TRBJ1-2 TRBV19
ASSVDSAIYGYT TRBJ1-2 TRBV5-1
ASSEALGGKETQY TRBJ2-5 TRBV6-1
SVQGGANTQY TRBJ2-3 TRBV29-1
ASSPPGLEAYNEQF TRBJ2-1 TRBV5-4
ASSTLEGLASYNEQF TRBJ2-1 TRBV19
SASRLETGSLADTQY TRBJ2-3 TRBV20-1
ASSPGAMDNYGYT TRBJ1-2 TRBV19
ASSWTQGLVF TRBJ1-1 TRBV19
ASSPGAGSGETQY TRBJ2-5 TRBV18
ASSREAATGTGANVLT TRBJ2-6 TRBV27
ASSLSQVRSEAF TRBJ1-1 TRBV3-1/TRBV3-2
ASSLSAGNSYEQY TRBJ2-7 TRBV7-3
ASRRTSEAF TRBJ1-1 TRBV12-3/TRBV12-4
ASSEEYEQY TRBJ2-7 TRBV2
ASTPRGNNEQF TRBJ2-1 TRBV6-6
ASSLGVPGQGAEGPWYGYT TRBJ1-2 TRBV7-6
ASSLPTRTTTQY TRBJ2-3 TRBV11-2
ASSLRTRITEAF TRBJ1-1 TRBV28
ASSSGWRSGANVLT TRBJ2-6 TRBV28
ASSFRGLGDSPLH TRBJ1-6 TRBV28
ASSETAGTLYEQY TRBJ2-7 TRBV6-1
ASRAGQEQY TRBJ2-7 TRBV7-3
ASSLVSASGETQY TRBJ2-5 TRBV5-4
AWSLGQNYGYT TRBJ1-2 TRBV30
ASSGPPNTGELF TRBJ2-2 TRBV5-1
ASSLNFEPPYNEQF TRBJ2-1 TRBV28
ASSLGSGTGDYEQY TRBJ2-7 TRBV5-5
ASRRDRETYEQY TRBJ2-7 TRBV28
ASSQEGTGDYGYT TRBJ1-2 TRBV3-1/TRBV3-2
ASSLTSGAYNEQF TRBJ2-1 TRBV3-1/TRBV3-2
ASSTTSRRDNEQF TRBJ2-1 TRBV7-9
ASIPGGGTEAF TRBJ1-1 TRBV28
ASSPSSGEQF TRBJ2-1 TRBV3-1/TRBV3-2
ASGRDSPYEQY TRBJ2-7 TRBV2
ASSLDRLYNEQF TRBJ2-1 TRBV5-1
ASSSEYRGTIY TRBJ1-3 TRBV5-4
ASSVAGSGNTIY TRBJ1-3 TRBV9